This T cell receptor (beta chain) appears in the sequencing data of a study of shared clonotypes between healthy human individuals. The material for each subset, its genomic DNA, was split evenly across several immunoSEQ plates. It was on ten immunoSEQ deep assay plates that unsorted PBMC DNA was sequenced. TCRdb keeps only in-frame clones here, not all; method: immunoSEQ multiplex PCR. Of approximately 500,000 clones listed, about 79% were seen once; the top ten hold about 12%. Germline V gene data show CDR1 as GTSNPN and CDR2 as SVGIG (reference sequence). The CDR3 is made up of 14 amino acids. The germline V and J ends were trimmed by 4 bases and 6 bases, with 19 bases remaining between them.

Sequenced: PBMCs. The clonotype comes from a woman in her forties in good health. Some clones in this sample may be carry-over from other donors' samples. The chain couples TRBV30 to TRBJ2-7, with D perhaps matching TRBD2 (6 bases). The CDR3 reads CAWTLGREVGEQYF. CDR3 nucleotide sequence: TGTGCCTGGACCCTAGGGCGGGAAGTGGGCGAGCAGTACTTC.